These T cell receptor beta chains were read from a single sample in a study of blood T cell repertoires in COVID-19. The repertoire was sequenced with immunoSEQ multiplex PCR; TCRdb's copy has only in-frame clones and lacks some. This repertoire shows 100,000 to 150,000 clones, about 89% found once; its top ten account for less than 5.5%. The specimen sequenced was peripheral blood. All receptors come from a man between 60 and 75 years old with COVID-19, enrolled during active disease. Both conserved end residues are trimmed from each CDR3. Fields, in order: CDR3 protein, J gene, V gene.

ASSLELDRGTEAF,TRBJ1-1,TRBV5-1
ASSPPVGTNEKLF,TRBJ1-4,TRBV28
ASSIPGQGNEKLF,TRBJ1-4,TRBV11-2
ASSPDQGRQETQY,TRBJ2-5,TRBV5-4
ASSEYPEGTEAF,TRBJ1-1,TRBV25-1
ASSLAGGVETQY,TRBJ2-5,TRBV11-2
ASSYTGKGEKLF,TRBJ1-4,TRBV6-5
ASSRGTGGEKLF,TRBJ1-4,TRBV3-1/TRBV3-2
ASSLYRDRVNYGYT,TRBJ1-2,TRBV28
ASSPDPGGANVLT,TRBJ2-6,TRBV5-8
ASSRTGVETQY,TRBJ2-5,TRBV7-3
ASKGTSYMLANYGYT,TRBJ1-2,TRBV19
ASSQTIQGFYGYT,TRBJ1-2,TRBV7-9
ASSQATGGNTIY,TRBJ1-3,TRBV3-1/TRBV3-2
ASSLGSGSDQPQH,TRBJ1-5,TRBV7-6
ASSQWTAHNEKLF,TRBJ1-4,TRBV4-3
ASSLGGLSNQPQH,TRBJ1-5,TRBV28
ASSTRDRGTEQY,TRBJ2-7,TRBV9
ASSLDSGGYNEQF,TRBJ2-1,TRBV5-1
ASSQDWMGTGSSSYNSPLH,TRBJ1-6,TRBV14
ASSQDQGGTEY,TRBJ2-7,TRBV3-1/TRBV3-2
ASTQAKIYGYT,TRBJ1-2,TRBV2
SASGQGSSYNSPLH,TRBJ1-6,TRBV20-1
ASSQATGRTYNEQF,TRBJ2-1,TRBV4-1
ASSHQGGGTEAF,TRBJ1-1,TRBV10-2
ASSSDRVTGELF,TRBJ2-2,TRBV7-3
ASSFFGEANYGYT,TRBJ1-2,TRBV7-8
ASSKGQPLQETQY,TRBJ2-5,TRBV6-2/TRBV6-3
ASGRGGRGNEQF,TRBJ2-1,TRBV19
ASSPGGGEGTEAF,TRBJ1-1,TRBV5-1
ASSSEGAVGNEQF,TRBJ2-1,TRBV18
ASSWGGHPPDTQY,TRBJ2-3,TRBV19
ASSFSRTTRVPNSPLH,TRBJ1-6,TRBV27
ASSTRTVTDTQY,TRBJ2-3,TRBV21-1
ASSLGQGAVTGELF,TRBJ2-2,TRBV5-4
ASSLAGGFVEAF,TRBJ1-1,TRBV7-9
ASSLELNSVGELF,TRBJ2-2,TRBV5-8
ASRSGQVNYGYT,TRBJ1-2,TRBV6-5
ASSPGQGNYGYT,TRBJ1-2,TRBV7-9
ASSLATVNQETQY,TRBJ2-5,TRBV5-1
ASSSGLEEFTGTDTQY,TRBJ2-3,TRBV5-4
ASSPGTSTDTQY,TRBJ2-3,TRBV11-2
SVGEGNQPQH,TRBJ1-5,TRBV29-1
SVATSGGANEQF,TRBJ2-1,TRBV29-1
SPGGRNEQY,TRBJ2-7,TRBV20-1
AWKESYTEAF,TRBJ1-1,TRBV30
ASRDDREAYGYT,TRBJ1-2,TRBV5-5
ASSLKQAGVEAF,TRBJ1-1,TRBV5-1
ASSESPGGYGYT,TRBJ1-2,TRBV2
ASSIDAAWGYT,TRBJ1-2,TRBV19
ASRTTGNTEAF,TRBJ1-1,TRBV11-2
SVGGIPRLAKNIQY,TRBJ2-4,TRBV29-1
ASSLARTFTEDTEAF,TRBJ1-1,TRBV7-9
ASSPGITEAF,TRBJ1-1,TRBV5-1
SVLADRGVGYT,TRBJ1-2,TRBV29-1